The present TCR beta chain was sequenced within a study of T cells in Graves' hyperthyroidism and ophthalmopathy. General study points: Most expanded thyroid clonotypes above 0.001 also appeared in blood.

RNA transcripts yielded amplified TCR beta CDR3 regions. TCR CDR3 regions were first amplified by RT-PCR with HTBI primers. Each CDR3 protein gets one entry after TCRdb re-called the multiplex PCR reads with MiXCR. This sample yields 450,000 to 700,000 distinct CDR3 sequences, of which around 45% are seen a single time; roughly 8.2% belongs to the top ten. This clonotype was observed once. The antigen remains unidentified. Sequenced: peripheral blood or thyroid tissue (not recorded which). The receptor was isolated from a woman aged 18 to 35 with Graves' hyperthyroidism.

The CDR3 reads CATSDPFSLAGDYNEQFF. Written as DNA, the CDR3 is TGTGCCACCAGTGACCCCTTTAGTTTAGCGGGAGACTACAATGAGCAGTTCTTC. The rearrangement links TRBV24-1 to TRBJ2-1, with 9 bases that match TRBD2. CDR3 size: 18 residues. J was trimmed by 3 bases and V by 4 bases; bases with no gene match: 12. Germline values: CDR1 KGHDR, CDR2 SFDVKD.